The 5 T cell receptor beta chains below were found in one sample sequenced in a study of CD8 T cells in Susac syndrome. The authors reverse transcribed roughly 0.5 to 1 ug RNA with random hexamers. Via MiXCR, TCRdb re-called the immunoSEQ multiplex PCR reads, giving one row per CDR3 protein. The repertoire holds roughly 160,000 distinct CDR3 sequences, around 94% seen once, with 0.14% in the top ten. The specimen was CD4+ T cells from PBMCs. All receptors come from a human donor in good health.

The chain carries TRBV18 and TRBJ2-7; D is ambiguous. This CDR3 region has 13 residues. V dropped 2 bases and J dropped 5 bases, with 10 bases sitting between them. CDR1 is KGHSH and CDR2 is LQKENI in the germline V gene. The CDR3 region is CASSPGQIHEQYF. CDR3 nucleotides: TGTGCCAGCTCACCAGGGCAAATACACGAGCAGTACTTC.

This chain joins TRBV20-1 and TRBJ1-2, with 9 nucleotides matching TRBD1. The germline V gene encodes CDR1 DFQATT and CDR2 SNEGSKA (reference sequence). Trimming removed 6 bases from V and 4 bases from J; junction bases left unmatched: 9. This CDR3 comprises 14 residues. The CDR3 DNA reads TGCAGTGCCGCCGAGGGACAGGGCGGCTATGGCTACACCTTC. It yields the protein CSAAEGQGGYGYTF.

The chain is built from TRBV28 and TRBJ2-3; tentative D call: TRBD2 (6 bases). V lost 7 bases and J lost 2, with 13 bases in between. Germline CDR1 MDHEN, CDR2 SYDVKM. The CDR3 spans 14 residues. Here the CDR3 DNA reads TGTGCCAGCAAGGCGGGACGAAACACAGATACGCAGTATTTT. This encodes CASKAGRNTDTQYF.

The rearrangement links TRBV20-1 to TRBJ2-1; D not resolved. Germline CDR1 is DFQATT and CDR2 is SNEGSKA (reference sequence). V was clipped by 0 bases and J by 7 bases, with 7 bases between them. The CDR3 totals 12 residues. The CDR3 sequence is CSARDKWNEQFF. In DNA form, the CDR3 reads TGCAGTGCTAGAGATAAGTGGAATGAGCAGTTCTTC.

The chain links TRBV29-1 to TRBJ2-1; D is tentatively TRBD1 or TRBD2 (6 bases each). Trimming took 4 bases from V and 5 from J, leaving 18 bases between them. Germline V gene sequence: CDR1 SQVTM, CDR2 ANQGSEA. The CDR3 runs 15 residues. The CDR3 DNA reads as TGCAGCGTTGGGGTCCCTCCTGGGGGGCACAATGAGCAGTTCTTC. It encodes CSVGVPPGGHNEQFF.